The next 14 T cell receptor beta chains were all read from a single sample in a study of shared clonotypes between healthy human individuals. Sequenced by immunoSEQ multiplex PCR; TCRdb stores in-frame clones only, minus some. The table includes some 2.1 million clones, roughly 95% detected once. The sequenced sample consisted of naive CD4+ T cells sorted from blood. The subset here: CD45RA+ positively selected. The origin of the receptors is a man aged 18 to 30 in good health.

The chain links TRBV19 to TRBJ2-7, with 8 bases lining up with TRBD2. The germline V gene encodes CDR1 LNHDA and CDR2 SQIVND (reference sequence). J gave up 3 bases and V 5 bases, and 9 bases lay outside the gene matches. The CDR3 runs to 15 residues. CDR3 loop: CASSSLAGKIYEQYF. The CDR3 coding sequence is TGTGCCAGTAGTTCTTTAGCGGGAAAGATCTACGAGCAGTACTTC.

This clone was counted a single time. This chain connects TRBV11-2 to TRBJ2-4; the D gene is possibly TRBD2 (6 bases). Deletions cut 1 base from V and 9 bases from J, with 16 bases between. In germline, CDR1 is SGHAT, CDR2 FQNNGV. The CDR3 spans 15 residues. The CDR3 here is CASSLGHGSFSIQYF. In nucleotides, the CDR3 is TGTGCCAGCAGCTTAGGGCACGGGAGCTTCAGCATTCAGTACTTC.

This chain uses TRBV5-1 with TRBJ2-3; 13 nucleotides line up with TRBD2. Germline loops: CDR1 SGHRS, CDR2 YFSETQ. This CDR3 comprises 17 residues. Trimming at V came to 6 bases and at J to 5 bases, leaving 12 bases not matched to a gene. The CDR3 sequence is CASTDHRLAGGIDTQYF. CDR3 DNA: TGCGCCAGCACAGACCACCGACTAGCGGGGGGCATAGATACGCAGTATTTT.

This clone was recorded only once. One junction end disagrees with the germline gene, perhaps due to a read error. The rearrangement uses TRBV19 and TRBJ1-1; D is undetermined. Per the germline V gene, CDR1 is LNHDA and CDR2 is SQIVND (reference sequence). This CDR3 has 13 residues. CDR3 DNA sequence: TGTGCCAGTAGTACGAGCCTGAACACTGGAGCTTTCTTT. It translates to CASSTSLNTGAFF.

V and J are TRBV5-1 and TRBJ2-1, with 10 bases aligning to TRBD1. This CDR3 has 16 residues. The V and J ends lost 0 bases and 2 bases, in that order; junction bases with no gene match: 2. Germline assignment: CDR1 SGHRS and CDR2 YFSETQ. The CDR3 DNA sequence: TGCGCCAGCAGCTTGGGGACAGGGGGAGCCTACAATGAGCAGTTCTTC. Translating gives CASSLGTGGAYNEQFF.

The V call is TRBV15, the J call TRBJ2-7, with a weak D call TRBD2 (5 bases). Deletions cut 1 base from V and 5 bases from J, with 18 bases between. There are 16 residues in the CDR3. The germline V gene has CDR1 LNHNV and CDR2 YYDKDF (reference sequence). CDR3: CATSRGGSARLHEQYF. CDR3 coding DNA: TGTGCCACCAGCAGAGGTGGTAGCGCCAGACTACACGAGCAGTACTTC.

Here the CDR3 reads CASSPNPTGGNSPLHF. CDR3 in DNA: TGTGCCAGCAGCCCAAACCCGACAGGGGGTAATTCACCCCTCCACTTT. The V call is TRBV11-2, the J call TRBJ1-6; 9 nucleotides match TRBD1. V shed 5 bases, J shed 6 bases, and the junction held 8 bases outside the gene matches. Germline loops: CDR1 SGHAT, CDR2 FQNNGV. This CDR3 comprises 16 residues.

The DNA of the CDR3 is TGTGCCAGCACCGAGACAGTTGTGACTTATGGCTACACCTTC. Protein: CASTETVVTYGYTF. The chain combines TRBV2 with TRBJ1-2, with D possibly matching TRBD1 (5 bases). Germline lookup yields CDR1 SNHLY and CDR2 FYNNEI. This CDR3 has 14 residues. Trimming stripped 7 bases from V and 5 bases from J, with 17 bases between.

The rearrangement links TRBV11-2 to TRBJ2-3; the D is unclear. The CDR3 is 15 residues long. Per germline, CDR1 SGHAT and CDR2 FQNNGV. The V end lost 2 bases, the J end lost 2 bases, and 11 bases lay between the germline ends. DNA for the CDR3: TGTGCCAGCAGCTTATTTCTCGGATTCACAGATACGCAGTATTTT. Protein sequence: CASSLFLGFTDTQYF.

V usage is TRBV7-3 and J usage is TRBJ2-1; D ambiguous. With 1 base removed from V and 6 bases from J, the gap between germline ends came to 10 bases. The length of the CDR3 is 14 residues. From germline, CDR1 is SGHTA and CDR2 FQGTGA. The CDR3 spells CASSLSRDRNEQFF. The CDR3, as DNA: TGTGCCAGCAGCTTAAGTAGGGATCGCAATGAGCAGTTCTTC.

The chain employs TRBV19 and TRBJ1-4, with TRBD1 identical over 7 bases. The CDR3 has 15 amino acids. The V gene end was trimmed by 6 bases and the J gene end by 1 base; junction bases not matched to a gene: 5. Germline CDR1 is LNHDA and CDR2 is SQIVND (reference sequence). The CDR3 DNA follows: TGTGCCAGTAGAAGACAGGGCCGAACTAATGAAAAACTGTTTTTT. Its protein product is CASRRQGRTNEKLFF.

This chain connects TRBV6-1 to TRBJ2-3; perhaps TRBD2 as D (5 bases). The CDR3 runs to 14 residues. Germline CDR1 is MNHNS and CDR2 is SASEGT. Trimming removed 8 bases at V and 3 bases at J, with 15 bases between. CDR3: CASAPGELTDTQYF. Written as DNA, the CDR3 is TGTGCCAGCGCCCCTGGGGAGCTTACAGATACGCAGTATTTT.

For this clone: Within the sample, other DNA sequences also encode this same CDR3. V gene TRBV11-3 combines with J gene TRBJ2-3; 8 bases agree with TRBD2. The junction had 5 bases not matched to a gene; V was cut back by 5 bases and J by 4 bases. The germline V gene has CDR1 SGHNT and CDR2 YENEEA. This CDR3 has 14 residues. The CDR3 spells CASSLGRASDTQYF. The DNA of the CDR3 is TGTGCCAGCAGCCTCGGGAGGGCCTCAGATACGCAGTATTTT.

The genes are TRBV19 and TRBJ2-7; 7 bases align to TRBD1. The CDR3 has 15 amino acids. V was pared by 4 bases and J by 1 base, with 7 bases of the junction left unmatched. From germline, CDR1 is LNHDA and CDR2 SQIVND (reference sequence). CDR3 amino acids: CASSTRDRPSYEQYF. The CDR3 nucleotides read TGTGCCAGTAGTACCCGGGACAGACCTTCCTACGAGCAGTACTTC. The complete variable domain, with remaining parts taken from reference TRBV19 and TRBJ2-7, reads DGGITQSPKYLFRKEGQNVTLSCEQNLNHDAMYWYRQDPGQGLRLIYYSQIVNDFQKGDIAEGYSVSREKKESFPLTVTSAQKNPTAFYLCASSTRDRPSYEQYFGPGTRLTVT.